This T cell receptor beta chain was captured in a study of T cell responses to AZD1222 COVID-19 vaccine. Whole-study findings and limits: Clonal diversity may have been underestimated, and the donors were mostly white British, with more females than males. Reportedly, close to half of spike-specific TCRs are directed against unmutated variant regions. Recipients of AZD1222 seropositive at baseline numbered only 6 or 7. Two doses of AZD1222 preceded a rise in Spike-specific TCR breadth and depth.

Sequencing was performed with immunoSEQ multiplex PCR; in TCRdb, only in-frame clones are kept and a portion is missing. The sample has 80,000 to 100,000 clones, 80% to 90% seen once; the top ten hold 2% to 2.5%. On this clone itself: Its antigen is unknown.

This CDR3 comprises 14 residues. Germline CDR1 SGHAT, CDR2 FQNNGV. Trimming removed 5 bases at V and 0 bases at J, with 11 bases between. This receptor was identified in an adult who received the AZD1222 COVID-19 vaccine. The chain has TRBV11-2 and TRBJ2-7, with D possibly being TRBD1 (6 bases). Material: peripheral blood, obtained 28 days after the second AZD1222 dose. CDR3 bases: TGTGCCAGCAGCCCCGGACAGACCTCCTACGAGCAGTACTTC. This codes for CASSPGQTSYEQYF.